What follows describes a single TCR beta chain. The antigen is undetermined. This CDR3 has 16 residues. V lost 2 bases to trimming and J lost 6 bases; unmatched junction nucleotides: 10. Germline lookup yields CDR1 MDHEN and CDR2 SYDVKM. This entry is derived from a study of blood T cells in healthy people across ages. Regarding the study as a whole: The long-lived group displayed more naive CD4+ cells, plus higher diversity, than the aged donors did.

Using a J-beta primer mix together with a sample-barcoded 5' primer, a second PCR was run for roughly 7 to 12 cycles. TCRdb redid the calling of the 5' RACE reads with MiXCR, one entry per CDR3 protein. There are 1.8 million or so distinct CDR3 sequences in the sample; 35% to 50% occur only once, and 23% lies in the top ten. Healthy Caucasian individuals from Russia aged roughly 6 to 90 served as donors. This clonotype was sampled from a human donor in good health. This chain links TRBV28 with TRBJ1-2, with 9 nucleotides matching TRBD1. The sequenced material came from blood. In DNA, the CDR3 is TGTGCCAGCAGTTTAGGATTCCGGGACAGGGTGGATGGCTACACCTTC. Protein sequence: CASSLGFRDRVDGYTF.